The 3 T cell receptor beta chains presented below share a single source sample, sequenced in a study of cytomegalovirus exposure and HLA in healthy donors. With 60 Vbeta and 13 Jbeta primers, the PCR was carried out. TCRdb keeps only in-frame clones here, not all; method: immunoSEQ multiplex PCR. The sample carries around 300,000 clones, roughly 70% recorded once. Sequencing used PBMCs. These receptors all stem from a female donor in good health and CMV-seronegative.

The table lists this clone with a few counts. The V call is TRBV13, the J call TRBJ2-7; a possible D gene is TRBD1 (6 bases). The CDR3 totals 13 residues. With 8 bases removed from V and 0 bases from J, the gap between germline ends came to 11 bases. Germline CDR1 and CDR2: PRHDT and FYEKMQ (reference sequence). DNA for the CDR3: TGTGCCAGCCGAGGGGGTAGCTCCTACGAGCAGTACTTC. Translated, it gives CASRGGSSYEQYF.

CDR3 DNA: TGTGCCAGCACAGAACAGGGGCCTAATGAAAAACTGTTTTTT. It encodes CASTEQGPNEKLFF. The J gene is TRBJ1-4, the V gene TRBV2; 7 bases match TRBD1. CDR1 and CDR2 from the germline V gene are SNHLY and FYNNEI. CDR3 length: 14 amino acids. V lost 7 bases, J lost 3 bases, and 5 bases stayed unmatched.

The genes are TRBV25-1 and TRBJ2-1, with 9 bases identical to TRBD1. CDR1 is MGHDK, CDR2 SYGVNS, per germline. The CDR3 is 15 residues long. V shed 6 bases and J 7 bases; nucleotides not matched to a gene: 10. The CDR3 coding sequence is TGTGCCAGCAGCACGTTGGGGGACAGGGAAAATGAGCAGTTCTTC. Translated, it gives CASSTLGDRENEQFF.